This T cell receptor (beta chain) was captured by sequencing in a study of post-analysis software for immune sequencing data. As for the study in general: As for disease course, relapsing-remitting, secondary progressive and progressive-relapsing multiple sclerosis were all included.

The study, taken as a whole, reports: F measure grouped same-batch samples tightly together. TRBV segments more frequent in patients than in controls numbered roughly five and included TRBV5-6, TRBV5-1 and TRBV20-1.

This clonotype occurred a few times. The target antigen is unknown. The library was made from cDNA and included unique molecular identifiers. The source material, roughly 0.9 to 10 million T cells, gave rise to about 490,000 cDNA molecules. TCRdb fed the PCR reads into MiXCR, producing one record per CDR3 protein. The repertoire holds roughly 600,000 distinct CDR3 sequences, roughly 45% seen once, with around 1.7% in the top ten. The CDR3 has 18 residues. The trim removed 2 bases at V and 6 bases at J, leaving 17 bases unmatched. The sequenced material came from blood. The genes are TRBV12-3 or TRBV12-4 and TRBJ2-3; 7 bases align to TRBD2. The TCR originated in a girl aged 10-17 years with multiple sclerosis. The CDR3 protein is CASSLISAGALRLDTQYF. The CDR3 DNA reads TGTGCCAGCAGTTTAATATCTGCGGGAGCCCTCAGGTTGGATACGCAGTATTTT.